Listed below are T cell receptor beta chains from one sample, sequenced in a study of blood T cell repertoires in COVID-19. Libraries were prepared by immunoSEQ multiplex PCR; TCRdb keeps only in-frame clonotypes and omits some of them. In the table there are approximately 270,000 clones, 80% to 95% of which are singletons. Sequenced sample: PBMCs or T cells enriched from blood (not recorded which). All receptors come from a man aged 40-49 years who had been exposed to COVID-19. Each CDR3 is given with its conserved first and last residue. D genes are given only for firm matches. The listing skips clone size in some rows; elsewhere it reads once, few, many or a size class.

CDR3aa: CASSYQGGVLVGYTF; CDR3nt: TGTGCCAGCAGTTATCAGGGAGGCGTCCTAGTTGGCTACACCTTC; abundance: NA; d_gene: NA; v_gene: TRBV6-5; j_gene: TRBJ1-2
CDR3aa: CATSEVSGGSSSYNEQFF; CDR3nt: TGTGCCACCAGTGAGGTAAGCGGGGGATCGAGCTCCTACAATGAGCAGTTCTTC; abundance: NA; d_gene: TRBD2; v_gene: TRBV24-1; j_gene: TRBJ2-1
CDR3aa: CASSLRAGGEKLFF; CDR3nt: TGTGCCAGCAGTCTCCGGGCAGGGGGGGAAAAACTGTTTTTT; abundance: once; d_gene: TRBD1; v_gene: TRBV27; j_gene: TRBJ1-4
CDR3aa: CATSATRTGGNQPQHF; CDR3nt: TGTGCCACCAGTGCAACTAGGACAGGGGGCAATCAGCCCCAGCATTTT; abundance: NA; d_gene: TRBD1; v_gene: TRBV24-1; j_gene: TRBJ1-5
CDR3aa: CASSLLPRPYEQYF; CDR3nt: TGTGCCAGCAGCTTACTGCCCAGGCCTTACGAGCAGTACTTC; abundance: NA; d_gene: NA; v_gene: TRBV11-2; j_gene: TRBJ2-7
CDR3aa: CASSLLAANTGELFF; CDR3nt: TGTGCCAGCAGCTTACTAGCGGCGAACACCGGGGAGCTGTTTTTT; abundance: NA; d_gene: TRBD2; v_gene: TRBV7-3; j_gene: TRBJ2-2
CDR3aa: CASSQLAKVGTGELFF; CDR3nt: TGTGCCAGCAGCCAACTAGCTAAAGTGGGAACCGGGGAGCTGTTTTTT; abundance: NA; d_gene: NA; v_gene: TRBV13; j_gene: TRBJ2-2
CDR3aa: CASSTPTPPSWQPQHF; CDR3nt: TGTGCCAGTAGTACCCCGACACCACCGAGTTGGCAGCCCCAGCATTTT; abundance: NA; d_gene: NA; v_gene: TRBV19; j_gene: TRBJ1-5
CDR3aa: CASRKQGAKGTEAFF; CDR3nt: TGTGCCAGCAGGAAACAGGGGGCTAAGGGGACTGAAGCTTTCTTT; abundance: NA; d_gene: TRBD1; v_gene: TRBV2; j_gene: TRBJ1-1
CDR3aa: CASSSLAGGEQFF; CDR3nt: TGTGCCAGCAGCTCCCTAGCGGGAGGAGAGCAGTTCTTC; abundance: NA; d_gene: TRBD2; v_gene: TRBV11-3; j_gene: TRBJ2-1
CDR3aa: CASSLGDYGYTF; CDR3nt: TGCGCCAGCAGCTTGGGAGACTATGGCTACACCTTC; abundance: NA; d_gene: NA; v_gene: TRBV5-1; j_gene: TRBJ1-2
CDR3aa: CASSQLTSLYEQYF; CDR3nt: TGTGCCAGCAGTCAACTCACCTCCCTATACGAGCAGTACTTC; abundance: NA; d_gene: NA; v_gene: TRBV28; j_gene: TRBJ2-7